The clone carrying this T cell receptor beta chain was found a few times. The target antigen is unknown. The data were obtained in a study of T-cell reconstitution after alpha-beta-depleted transplantation in children. Preparing the TCRbeta library involved the use of unique molecular identifiers. MiXCR was run by TCRdb on the PCR reads, yielding one entry per CDR3 protein. The data hold 800,000 to 1,000,000 distinct CDR3 sequences, with roughly 29% observed a single time. The germline gives CDR1 MNHEY, CDR2 SMNVEV (reference sequence). The CDR3 totals 14 residues. V lost 2 bases and J lost 4, with 12 bases in between. The study's findings and limits: The study reportedly traced alpha-beta T cells about two months after transplant to several hundred expanded graft clones. Hyperexpanded clones declined; after one year, newly produced T cells mostly supplied diversity. Diversity of TCRbeta at day 60 was high in some patients, arising from surviving recipient T cells and thymic progenitors.

The chain combines TRBV27 with TRBJ2-7, with D unresolved. The sample was PBMCs, mostly from graft donor cells, taken 360 days after TCRalphabeta/CD19-depleted stem cell transplant. This clonotype was sampled from a boy in the first two years of life who had a stem cell transplant for SCID, so the T cells may come from the graft donor. CDR3 loop: CASSLQPNKYEQYF. The CDR3, as DNA: TGTGCCAGCAGTTTACAACCTAACAAATACGAGCAGTACTTC.